This T cell receptor (beta chain) is drawn from a study of PD-L1 blockade in urothelial cancer. The sample's time point: pretreatment peripheral blood. A spike-in of synthetic TCR analog templates was added to each PCR. Libraries were prepared by immunoSEQ multiplex PCR; TCRdb keeps only in-frame clonotypes and omits some of them. The sample carries roughly 16,000 clones, about 91% recorded once. Points on this clone: Antigen specificity is unknown.

Broader study findings: Tumor-associated clones in blood expanded more at 3 weeks in durable-benefit patients.

With 7 bases removed from V and 2 bases from J, the gap between germline ends came to 20 bases. The CDR3 extends over 16 amino acids. Germline V gives CDR1 MNHEY, CDR2 SMNVEV (reference sequence). Sequenced material: PBMCs, taken around atezolizumab (anti-PD-L1) treatment. The genes are TRBV27 and TRBJ1-2; D may be TRBD1 (6 bases). The TCR sequence derives from a man aged 65 to 79 with urothelial cancer. The CDR3 reads CASKAGATLGNYGYTF. DNA of the CDR3: TGTGCCAGCAAGGCGGGGGCAACATTAGGGAACTATGGCTACACCTTC.